The 18 T cell receptor beta chains reported below all come from one sample, sequenced in a study of T-cell memory formation after mild COVID-19. TCRdb re-called the 5' RACE reads with MiXCR, one entry per CDR3 protein. Of roughly 190,000 distinct CDR3 sequences in the sample, roughly 27% are singletons; the top ten hold roughly an eighth. The specimen sequenced was PBMCs or a T cell subset sorted from them (not recorded which). These receptors were obtained from an adult woman who had mild COVID-19 (a few samples of this study predate the infection). Cell type and time point are not known.

The table lists this clonotype with many counts. The chain is built from TRBV5-1 and TRBJ2-1; D not resolved. This CDR3 contains 14 residues. Trimming left V 5 bases short and J 6 bases short, with 15 bases between. In germline, CDR1 is SGHRS, CDR2 YFSETQ. This CDR3 reads CASSIVGLGNEQFF. CDR3 nucleotide sequence: TGCGCCAGCAGTATAGTAGGGCTTGGCAATGAGCAGTTCTTC. Full variable domain (missing parts from reference TRBV5-1 and TRBJ2-1): KAGVTQTPRYLIKTRGQQVTLSCSPISGHRSVSWYQQTPGQGLQFLFEYFSETQRNKGNFPGRFSGRQFSNSRSEMNVSTLELGDSALYLCASSIVGLGNEQFFGPGTRLTVL.

The chain has TRBV5-5 and TRBJ2-7, with 8 bases aligning to TRBD2. Germline assignment: CDR1 SGHKS and CDR2 YYEKEE (reference sequence). V was clipped by 5 bases and J by 0 bases; unmatched bases: 13. This CDR3 contains 17 residues. Written as DNA, the CDR3 is TGTGCCAGCAGTCCCACATGGGGTAGCGGGACCTCCTACGAGCAGTACTTC. Its protein is CASSPTWGSGTSYEQYF.

The gene calls are TRBV5-4 and TRBJ2-3; D possibly corresponds to TRBD2 (7 bases). CDR3 length equals 15 residues. Germline-derived CDR1 and CDR2 are SGHNT and YYREEE (reference sequence). V gave up 4 bases and J gave up 5 bases, with 17 bases separating them. This CDR3 reads CASSGRGAGVDTQYF. The CDR3 DNA reads as TGTGCCAGCAGCGGCCGGGGGGCAGGCGTAGATACGCAGTATTTT.

The gene calls are TRBV29-1 and TRBJ2-5; the D is unclear. Per germline, CDR1 SQVTM and CDR2 ANQGSEA. The CDR3 loop spans 11 amino acids. The V gene lost 5 bases and the J gene lost 4 bases, with 8 bases spanning the gap. The CDR3, as DNA: TGCAGCGTTCGGTGGGGAGAGACCCAGTACTTC. Translating gives CSVRWGETQYF.

This clonotype has only a few counts. The chain recombines TRBV5-1 with TRBJ2-1, with TRBD1 as a possible D gene (7 bases). V lost 0 bases, J lost 8 bases, and 12 bases lay in between. The CDR3 loop spans 14 amino acids. The germline V gene has CDR1 SGHRS and CDR2 YFSETQ. In DNA, the CDR3 is TGCGCCAGCAGCTTGGTAGACAGGGAGGATGAGCAGTTCTTC. The encoded protein is CASSLVDREDEQFF.

This chain uses TRBV30 with TRBJ1-1; no firm D call. The germline V and J ends were trimmed by 4 bases and 5 bases, with 8 bases remaining between them. Per germline, CDR1 GTSNPN and CDR2 SVGIG (reference sequence). The CDR3 covers 11 residues. CDR3 in amino acids: CAWNSGTEAFF. The CDR3 nucleotides are TGTGCCTGGAACAGCGGGACTGAAGCTTTCTTT.

There are a few counts of this clonotype. The genes are TRBV20-1 and TRBJ1-2, with D unresolved. Germline V lookup: CDR1 DFQATT, CDR2 SNEGSKA (reference sequence). The CDR3 runs 12 residues. The V and J ends lost 6 bases and 4 bases respectively, with 12 bases between them. CDR3 amino acids: CSAPPDGYGYTF. CDR3 DNA sequence: TGCAGTGCCCCCCCGGACGGCTATGGCTACACCTTC.

The chain joins TRBV11-1 to TRBJ2-7; tentatively, D is TRBD1 (6 bases). Trimming left V 5 bases short and J 0 bases short, with 17 bases between. Germline V lookup: CDR1 SGHAT, CDR2 FQDESV (reference sequence). This CDR3 has 16 amino acids. This CDR3 is CASSALTGPSSYEQYF. The CDR3 DNA sequence: TGTGCCAGCAGCGCCTTGACAGGTCCTAGCTCCTACGAGCAGTACTTC.

The gene calls are TRBV5-1 and TRBJ2-3; TRBD1 agrees at 8 bases. V shed 2 bases and J 3 bases; nucleotides not matched to a gene: 5. This CDR3 region has 15 residues. Germline CDR1 and CDR2: SGHRS and YFSETQ. As DNA, the CDR3 is TGCGCCAGCAGCTTTGACAGGGGCGGGACAGATACGCAGTATTTT. Residues: CASSFDRGGTDTQYF.

This clonotype showed up just a few times. This chain connects TRBV6-2 or TRBV6-3 to TRBJ1-5; the match to TRBD1 covers 11 bases. Per germline, CDR1 MNHEY and CDR2 SVGEGT. With V trimmed by 2 bases and J by 7 bases, 7 bases remained unmatched. The CDR3 loop spans 16 amino acids. The chain's CDR3 is CASSYPDRGLYQPQHF. CDR3 in DNA: TGTGCCAGCAGTTACCCGGACAGGGGGCTGTACCAGCCCCAGCATTTT.

This clonotype was found a few times. The J gene is TRBJ2-7, the V gene TRBV5-5; no clear D gene. Trimming removed 7 bases from V and 7 bases from J, with 18 bases in between. Germline values: CDR1 SGHKS, CDR2 YYEKEE (reference sequence). This CDR3 has 13 residues. CDR3 nucleotides: TGTGCCAGCTGGGGTGTTGGGTCTCAAGAGCAGTACTTC. Encoded protein: CASWGVGSQEQYF. Full variable domain (remainder filled in from reference TRBV5-5 and TRBJ2-7): DAGVTQSPTHLIKTRGQQVTLRCSPISGHKSVSWYQQVLGQGPQFIFQYYEKEERGRGNFPDRFSARQFPNYSSELNVNALLLGDSALYLCASWGVGSQEQYFGPGTRLTVT.

The rearrangement links TRBV7-8 to TRBJ2-1, with 15 bases identical to TRBD2. Germline V lookup: CDR1 SGHVS, CDR2 FQNEAQ. The CDR3 has 18 residues. Unmatched junction bases numbered 6, after V lost 0 bases and J lost 6 bases. The CDR3 nucleotides read TGTGCCAGCAGCTTAGCAGTAACGGGACTAGCGGGAGGCAATGAGCAGTTCTTC. Its translation is CASSLAVTGLAGGNEQFF.

This clonotype was seen repeatedly, ten times or more. V gene TRBV12-3 or TRBV12-4 combines with J gene TRBJ2-5; 7 nucleotides match TRBD1. There are 14 residues in the CDR3. Germline trimming cut 10 bases from V and 2 bases from J; bases unmatched to any gene: 10. This CDR3 is CATNRGGFQETQYF. The CDR3 DNA reads TGTGCCACCAACAGGGGCGGATTTCAAGAGACCCAGTACTTC.

This clonotype has more than one count but fewer than ten. V usage is TRBV6-6 and J usage is TRBJ2-2; D is unclear. This CDR3 is 10 amino acids long. The germline CDR1 and CDR2 sequences are MNHNY and SVGAGI (reference sequence). Trimming removed 9 bases at V and 4 bases at J, with 3 bases between. The DNA for the CDR3 is TGTGCCAGTTTCACCGGGGAGCTGTTTTTT. It encodes CASFTGELFF.

This sequence joins TRBV9 and TRBJ1-1; 12 bases are a match to TRBD1. V shed 0 bases and J 1 base; nucleotides not matched to a gene: 4. Looked up from germline, CDR1 is SGDLS and CDR2 is YYNGEE. This CDR3 comprises 17 residues. The CDR3 sequence: CASSVDSGQGANTEAFF. CDR3 bases: TGTGCCAGCAGCGTAGATTCGGGACAGGGGGCGAACACTGAAGCTTTCTTT.

The chain carries TRBV2 and TRBJ2-7; 11 nucleotides match TRBD2. The CDR3 covers 14 residues. Germline assignment: CDR1 SNHLY and CDR2 FYNNEI. J was trimmed by 1 base and V by 9 bases; bases with no gene match: 5. The CDR3 loop reads CASGLAGTSYEQYF. For the CDR3, the DNA is TGTGCCAGTGGACTAGCGGGCACGTCCTACGAGCAGTACTTC.

This clonotype was counted only a few times. The CDR3, as DNA: TGTGCCAGCAGGCCAACAGGGGGTCGACCCACAGATACGCAGTATTTT. This codes for CASRPTGGRPTDTQYF. The chain couples TRBV12-3 or TRBV12-4 to TRBJ2-3, with 8 bases that match TRBD1. This CDR3 has 16 residues. With 6 bases clipped from V and 2 bases from J, the junction kept 10 bases outside the gene matches.

This clonotype has just a few counts. The chain links TRBV7-2 to TRBJ2-1; D is unresolved. V was pared by 5 bases and J by 7 bases, with 12 bases between. CDR1 and CDR2 (germline): SGHTA, FQGNSA. This CDR3 region has 13 residues. CDR3 coding DNA: TGTGCCAGCAGCGCCAGCGTAGGTAATGAGCAGTTCTTC. Encoded protein: CASSASVGNEQFF. Full variable domain (outside the CDR3, taken from reference TRBV7-2 and TRBJ2-1): GAGVSQSPSNKVTEKGKDVELRCDPISGHTALYWYRQSLGQGLEFLIYFQGNSAPDKSGLPSDRFSAERTGGSVSTLTIQRTQQEDSAVYLCASSASVGNEQFFGPGTRLTVL.